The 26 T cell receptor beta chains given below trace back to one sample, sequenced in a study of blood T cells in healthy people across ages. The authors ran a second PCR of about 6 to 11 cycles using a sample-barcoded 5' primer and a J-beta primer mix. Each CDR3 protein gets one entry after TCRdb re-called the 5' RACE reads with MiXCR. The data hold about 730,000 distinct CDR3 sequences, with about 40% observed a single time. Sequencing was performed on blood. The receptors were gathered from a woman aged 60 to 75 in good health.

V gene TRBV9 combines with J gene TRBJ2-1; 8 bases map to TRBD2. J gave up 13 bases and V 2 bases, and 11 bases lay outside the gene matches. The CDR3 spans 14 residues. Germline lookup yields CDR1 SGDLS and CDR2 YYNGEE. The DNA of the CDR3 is TGTGCCAGCAGCGTGGGGGGACTAGACGACGCCCAGTTCTTC. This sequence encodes CASSVGGLDDAQFF.

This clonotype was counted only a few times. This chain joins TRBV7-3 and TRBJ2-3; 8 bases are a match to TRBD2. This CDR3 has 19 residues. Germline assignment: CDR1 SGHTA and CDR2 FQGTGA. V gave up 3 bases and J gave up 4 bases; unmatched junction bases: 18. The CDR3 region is CASSLFGAGGLPYADTQYF. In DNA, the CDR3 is TGTGCCAGCAGCTTGTTTGGGGCGGGGGGCCTGCCGTATGCAGATACGCAGTATTTT.

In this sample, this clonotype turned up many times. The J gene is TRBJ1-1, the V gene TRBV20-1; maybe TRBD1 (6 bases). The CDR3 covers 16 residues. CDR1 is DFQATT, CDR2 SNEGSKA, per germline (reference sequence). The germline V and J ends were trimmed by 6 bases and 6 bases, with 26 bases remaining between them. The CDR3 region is CSALLATGTRTPEAFF. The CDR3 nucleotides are TGCAGTGCCCTACTCGCCACCGGGACAAGGACTCCTGAAGCTTTCTTT.

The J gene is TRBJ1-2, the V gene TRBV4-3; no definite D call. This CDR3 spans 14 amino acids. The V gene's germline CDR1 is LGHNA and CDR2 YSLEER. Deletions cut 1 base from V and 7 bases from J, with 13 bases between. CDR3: CASSQATGYGGYTF. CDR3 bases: TGCGCCAGCAGCCAAGCTACCGGGTATGGTGGCTACACCTTC.

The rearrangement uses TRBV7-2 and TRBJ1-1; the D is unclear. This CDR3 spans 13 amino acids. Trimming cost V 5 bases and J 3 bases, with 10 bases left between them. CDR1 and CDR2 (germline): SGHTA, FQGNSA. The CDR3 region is CASSRRSDTEAFF. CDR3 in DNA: TGTGCCAGCAGCCGCCGTTCGGACACTGAAGCTTTCTTT.

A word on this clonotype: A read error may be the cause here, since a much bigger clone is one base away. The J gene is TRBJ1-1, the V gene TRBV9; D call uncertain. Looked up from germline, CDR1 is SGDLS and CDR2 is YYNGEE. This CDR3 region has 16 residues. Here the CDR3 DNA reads TGTGCCGGCAGCGTAGATCCTAAACGGGAGAACACTGAAGCTTTCTTT. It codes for CAGSVDPKRENTEAFF.

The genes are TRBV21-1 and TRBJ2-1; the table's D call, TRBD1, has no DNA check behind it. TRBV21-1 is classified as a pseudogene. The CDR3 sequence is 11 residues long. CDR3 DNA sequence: TGTGCCAGCGCTGTGACAGGGGAGCAGTTCTTC. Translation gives CASAVTGEQFF.

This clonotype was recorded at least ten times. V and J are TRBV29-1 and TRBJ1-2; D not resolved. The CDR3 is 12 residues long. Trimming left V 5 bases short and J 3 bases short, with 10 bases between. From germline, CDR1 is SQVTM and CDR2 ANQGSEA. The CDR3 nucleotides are TGCAGCGTTCTGGGCGGGGACTATGGCTACACCTTC. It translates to CSVLGGDYGYTF.

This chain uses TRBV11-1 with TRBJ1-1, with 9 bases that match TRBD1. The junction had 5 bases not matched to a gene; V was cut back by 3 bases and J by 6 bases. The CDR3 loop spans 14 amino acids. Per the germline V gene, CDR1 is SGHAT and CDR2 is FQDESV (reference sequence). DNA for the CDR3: TGTGCCAGCAGCTTCACACAGGGGGCAGCTGAAGCTTTCTTT. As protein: CASSFTQGAAEAFF.

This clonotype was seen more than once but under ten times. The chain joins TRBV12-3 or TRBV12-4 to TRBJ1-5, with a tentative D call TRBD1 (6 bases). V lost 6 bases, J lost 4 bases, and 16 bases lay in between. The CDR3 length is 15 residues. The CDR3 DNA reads TGTGCCAGCAGGCCGGGGGCCCCTGGAAATCAGCCCCAGCATTTT. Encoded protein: CASRPGAPGNQPQHF.

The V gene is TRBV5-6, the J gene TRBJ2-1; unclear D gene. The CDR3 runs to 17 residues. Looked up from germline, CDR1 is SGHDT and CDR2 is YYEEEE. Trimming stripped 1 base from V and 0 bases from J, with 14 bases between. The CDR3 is CASSLLSAATSYNEQFF. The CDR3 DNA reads TGTGCCAGCAGCTTGCTGTCAGCAGCAACCTCCTACAATGAGCAGTTCTTC.

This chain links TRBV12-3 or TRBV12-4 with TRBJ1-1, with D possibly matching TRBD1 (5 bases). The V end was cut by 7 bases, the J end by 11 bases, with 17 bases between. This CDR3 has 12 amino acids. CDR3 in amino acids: CASTGVEGLAFF. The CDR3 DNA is TGTGCCAGCACCGGCGTGGAGGGGTTGGCTTTCTTT.

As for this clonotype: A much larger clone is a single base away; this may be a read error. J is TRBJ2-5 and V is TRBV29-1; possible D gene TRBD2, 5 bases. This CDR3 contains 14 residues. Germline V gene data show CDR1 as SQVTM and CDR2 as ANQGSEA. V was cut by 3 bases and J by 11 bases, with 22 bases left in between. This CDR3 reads CSVDVGWRSNEQYF. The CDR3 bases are TGCAGCGTTGATGTAGGGTGGAGGTCGAATGAGCAGTACTTC.

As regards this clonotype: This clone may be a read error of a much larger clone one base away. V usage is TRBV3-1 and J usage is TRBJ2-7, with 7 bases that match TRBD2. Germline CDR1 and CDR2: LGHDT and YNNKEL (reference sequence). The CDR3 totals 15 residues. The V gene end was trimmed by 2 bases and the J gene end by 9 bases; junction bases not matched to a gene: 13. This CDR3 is CASSQWAGEQDGQYF. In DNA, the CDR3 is TGTGCCAGCAGCCAATGGGCGGGAGAGCAAGACGGGCAGTACTTC.

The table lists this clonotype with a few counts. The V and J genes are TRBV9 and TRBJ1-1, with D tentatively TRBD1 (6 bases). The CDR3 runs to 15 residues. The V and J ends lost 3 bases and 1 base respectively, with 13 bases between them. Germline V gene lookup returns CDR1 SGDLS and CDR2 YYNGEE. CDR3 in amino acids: CASSAGHRGNTEAFF. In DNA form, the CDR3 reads TGTGCCAGCAGCGCGGGACATCGGGGGAACACTGAAGCTTTCTTT.

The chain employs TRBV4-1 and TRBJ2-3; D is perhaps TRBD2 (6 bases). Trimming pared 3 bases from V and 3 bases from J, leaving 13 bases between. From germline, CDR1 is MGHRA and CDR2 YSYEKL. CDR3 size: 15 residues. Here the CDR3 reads CASSQRLGRTDTQYF. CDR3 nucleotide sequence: TGCGCCAGCAGCCAGAGACTAGGGAGAACAGATACGCAGTATTTT.

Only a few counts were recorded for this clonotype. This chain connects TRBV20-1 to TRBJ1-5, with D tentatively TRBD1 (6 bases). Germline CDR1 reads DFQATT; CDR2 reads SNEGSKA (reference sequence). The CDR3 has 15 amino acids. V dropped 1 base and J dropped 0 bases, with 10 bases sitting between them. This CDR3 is CSARGAGVSNQPQHF. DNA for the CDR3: TGCAGTGCTAGAGGTGCAGGGGTTAGCAATCAGCCCCAGCATTTT.

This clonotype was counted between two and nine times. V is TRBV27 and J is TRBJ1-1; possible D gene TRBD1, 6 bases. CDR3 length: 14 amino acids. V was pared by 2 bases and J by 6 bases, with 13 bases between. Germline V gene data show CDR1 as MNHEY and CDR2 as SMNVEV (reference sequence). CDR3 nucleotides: TGTGCCAGCAGTTTAAAACAGGGTATACCTGAAGCTTTCTTT. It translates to CASSLKQGIPEAFF.

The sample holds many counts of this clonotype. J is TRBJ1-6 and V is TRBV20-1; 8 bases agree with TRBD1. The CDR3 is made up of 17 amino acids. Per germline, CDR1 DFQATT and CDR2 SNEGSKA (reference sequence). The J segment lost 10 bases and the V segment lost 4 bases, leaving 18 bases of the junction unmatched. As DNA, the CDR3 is TGCAGTGCTAAGAAGATCCCCGGCAGGGGGCTTGACTCACCCCTCCACTTT. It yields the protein CSAKKIPGRGLDSPLHF.

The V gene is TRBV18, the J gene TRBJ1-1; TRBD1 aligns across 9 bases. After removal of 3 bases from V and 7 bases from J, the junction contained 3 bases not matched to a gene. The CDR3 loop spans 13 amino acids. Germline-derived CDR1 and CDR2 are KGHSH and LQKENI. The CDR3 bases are TGTGCCAGCTCACCTCGGACAGGGGATGAAGCTTTCTTT. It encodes CASSPRTGDEAFF.

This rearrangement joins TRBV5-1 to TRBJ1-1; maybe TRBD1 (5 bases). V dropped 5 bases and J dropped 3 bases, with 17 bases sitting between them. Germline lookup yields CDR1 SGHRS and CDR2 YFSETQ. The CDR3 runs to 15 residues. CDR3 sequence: CASSPFDSLDTEAFF. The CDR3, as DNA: TGCGCCAGCAGTCCATTTGACAGTCTCGACACTGAAGCTTTCTTT.

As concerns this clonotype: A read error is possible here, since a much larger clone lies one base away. For the CDR3, the DNA is TGCAGCGTTGATCAGGGGAGTGACACAGATACGCAGTATTTT. Translation gives CSVDQGSDTDTQYF. This chain connects TRBV29-1 to TRBJ2-3, with a tentative D call TRBD1 (6 bases). Trimming left V 3 bases short and J 2 bases short, with 12 bases between. In germline, CDR1 is SQVTM, CDR2 ANQGSEA. The CDR3 is made up of 14 amino acids.

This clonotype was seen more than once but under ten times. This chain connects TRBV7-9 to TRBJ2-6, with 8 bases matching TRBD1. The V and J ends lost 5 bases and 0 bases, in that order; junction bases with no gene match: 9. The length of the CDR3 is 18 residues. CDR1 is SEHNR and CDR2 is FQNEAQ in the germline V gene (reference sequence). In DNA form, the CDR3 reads TGTGCCAGCAGCGGAGGACAGGGTGTCCTCTCTGGGGCCAACGTCCTGACTTTC. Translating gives CASSGGQGVLSGANVLTF.

The DNA for the CDR3 is TGTGCCAGCAGTTTAAGAGCGGGGATCTACGAGCAGTACTTC. As protein: CASSLRAGIYEQYF. The rearrangement joins TRBV12-3 or TRBV12-4 to TRBJ2-5; 7 nucleotides match TRBD2. The DNA end favors TRBJ2-7, so the J call may be wrong. The CDR3 sequence is 14 residues long.

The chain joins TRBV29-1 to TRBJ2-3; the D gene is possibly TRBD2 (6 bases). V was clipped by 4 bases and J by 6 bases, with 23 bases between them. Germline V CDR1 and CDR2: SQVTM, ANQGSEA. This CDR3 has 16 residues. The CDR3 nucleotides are TGCAGCGTTGGCGGGGTGCTGATGGCGGGAACGGATACGCAGTATTTT. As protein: CSVGGVLMAGTDTQYF.

The CDR3 bases are TGTGCCACCGGGACACAAACTAGCACAGATACGCAGTATTTT. Translated, it gives CATGTQTSTDTQYF. The chain recombines TRBV6-1 with TRBJ2-3; D possibly corresponds to TRBD1 (6 bases). Germline-derived CDR1 and CDR2 are MNHNS and SASEGT. CDR3 length equals 14 residues. Trimming shortened V by 10 bases and J by 0 bases, and 14 bases separated the two germline ends.